This T cell receptor beta chain is drawn from a study of shared clonotypes between healthy human individuals. Germline lookup yields CDR1 SGDLS and CDR2 YYNGEE. V was trimmed by 2 bases and J by 6 bases, leaving 11 bases between them. This CDR3 is built from 14 residues. The data were produced by immunoSEQ multiplex PCR, yet TCRdb's version contains in-frame clones alone and is incomplete. The table records around 1,100,000 clones, 60% to 80% of them present only once. The chain joins TRBV9 to TRBJ2-2, with D hard to call. The sample taken for sequencing was memory CD4+ T cells from PBMCs. Noted subset: CD45RA-negative fraction. This sequence was found in a man aged 18 to 29 in good health. Some clones in this sample may be carry-over from other donors' samples. The CDR3 DNA reads TGTGCCAGCAGCGTCATGGACGGGTCCGGGGAGCTGTTTTTT. It is translated as CASSVMDGSGELFF.